This TCR beta chain was obtained from a study of T cell clonality in common variable immunodeficiency. This clone showed up many times. Most patients and controls had Caucasian heritage. Produced via immunoSEQ multiplex PCR; TCRdb's table is partial and in-frame only. This sample comprises fewer than 40,000 clones, none seen once only. Sequenced input: peripheral blood mononuclear cells. This clonotype originated in a person aged 18 to 70 in good health.

The CDR3 sequence is CASSPGQWGRYGYTF. CDR3 DNA (partial): TGTGCCAGCAGTCCGGGACAATGGGGCCGCTATGGC. The chain has TRBV6-2 or TRBV6-3 and TRBJ1-2; D perhaps matches TRBD1 (6 bases). The sequence runs out 3 residues before the end of the CDR3; the remainder is reconstructed from the germline J gene. Germline V gives CDR1 MNHEY, CDR2 SVGEGT. This CDR3 is 15 amino acids long. With 5 bases removed from V and 4 bases from J, the gap between germline ends came to 17 bases.